This T cell receptor (beta chain) originates from a study of blood T cell repertoires in COVID-19. For the study at large: Both acute and convalescent COVID-19 samples were obtained from the United States, Italy and Spain. The cDNA or gDNA used as material had been derived from T cells, B-cell-depleted T cells, or PBMCs.

Trimming stripped 6 bases from V and 7 bases from J, with 16 bases between. The germline V gene has CDR1 LNHDA and CDR2 SQIVND (reference sequence). There are 14 residues in the CDR3. Per the study methods: Using reference gene primer amplification, nucleated cell counts were estimated. Produced via immunoSEQ multiplex PCR; TCRdb's table is partial and in-frame only. The DNA gave D and trimming, while V, J and clone size come from that table. The sample holds roughly 150,000 clones, 65% to 85% seen once. The sequence came from a woman of 80 years or more with acute or convalescent COVID-19. Sequenced material: peripheral blood. This sequence joins TRBV19 and TRBJ2-1, with D possibly TRBD1 on 5 matching bases. CDR3 bases: TGTGCCAGTAGGCTTGTGGGGCCTGGGAATGAGCAGTTCTTC. Its translation is CASRLVGPGNEQFF.